Detailed here is one T cell receptor (beta chain). This clonotype has just a few counts. The target of this receptor is not known. It has no much larger one-base neighbor in the sample; base qualities were not kept. The data are from a study of neurological immune-mediated disorders (dated by TCRdb to the late 2010s). Concerning the study at large: Of the approximately 35 multiple sclerosis patients, approximately 31 had relapsing-remitting MS and 3 had secondary progressive MS. The approximately 100 TCR-beta libraries included longitudinal samples, technical triplicates and paired sorted CD4+ and CD8+ T-cell subsets alongside PBMC samples. Peripheral blood TCR-beta repertoires from HTLV-I-associated myelopathy (HAM/TSP) patients, multiple sclerosis patients and healthy controls were compared by UMI-based sequencing. Of the approximately 68 subjects in the cohort, some 14 were HAM/TSP patients, around 35 were multiple sclerosis patients, and about 20 were healthy controls.

The investigation overall reported the following: Repertoires from 18 of 34 MS patients were grouped by phylogenetic analysis into a cluster of related CDR3 sequences, suggesting a possible repertoire-level signature. No identical CDR3 amino acid sequences were shared among expanded clones across subjects, suggesting private TCR-beta repertoires in all groups. The highest TCR clonal expansion was observed in HAM/TSP patients, whereas the lowest was observed in MS patients, even when compared with healthy controls. No association of the MS cluster with clinical or MRI features was observed, and the need for larger cohorts was stated by the authors.

To synthesize cDNA, template-switch 5'RACE was performed with a primer carrying a 10-nucleotide random unique molecular identifier so that each TCR transcript was tagged. Over 180 million TCR-beta sequences, covering 15-18 subjects, were produced in each sequencing run. The RNeasy kit was used to extract total RNA. TCR-beta VDJ regions were amplified with primers for the TCR constant region and the 5'RACE anchor, using the KAPA Real-time Library Amplification kit. Sample indexes and Illumina adaptors were added in a first PCR, after which library yield was increased in a second PCR. After Ampure bead purification, the TCR product of roughly 650 bp was size-selected on a 2% E-gel SizeSelection system. Before pooling, libraries had their quality checked on a Bioanalyzer, their concentration measured with Qubit, and their quantity determined with the Kapa Library Quantification kit. An Illumina HiSeq 2500 was used to sequence the libraries paired-end at 2 x 150 bp. To increase sequence diversity, 25-30% phiX was spiked into each library pool. The paper's data handling went like this. Quality-filtered reads were processed with the UMI-based MiGEC pipeline, which removed over 90% of raw TCR sequences during error correction. VDJ genes were aligned to IMGT germline references, and clonotypes were defined by unique CDR3 amino acid sequence plus V-J genes. VDJtools evaluated clonal expansion, Shannon diversity and CDR3 relatedness (CalcPairwiseDistances, ClusterSamples); CLCbio workbench built phylogenetic trees. Expanded clones were defined as having at least 8 unique UMIs, based on coefficient-of-variation modelling across technical triplicates. TCRdb took the public reads, trimmed them with fastp at Q25, ran MiXCR for clone calling and kept in-frame beta chains. A single entry per CDR3 protein holds the most common genes and DNA from its merged rows. TCRdb, not the original authors, processed these V and J calls. For this sample the table gives about 35,000 distinct CDR3 sequences, of which 3% to 4% were detected only once. The ten largest clones take up less than 2.5% of the sample.

Unsorted PBMC libraries were generated from 2 million PBMCs stored in RNAlater at -80 °C until RNA extraction. The multiple sclerosis patients were enrolled in a US clinical protocol that used magnetic resonance imaging to evaluate disease progression. Peripheral blood underwent Ficoll-Hypaque density gradient centrifugation to isolate PBMCs, which were then cryopreserved in liquid nitrogen. From the cysteine through the phenylalanine, the CDR3 covers 14 amino acids. Kept here is only the CDR3 DNA, which spans 42 bases and is read in frame from base 1. The receptor was derived from a man aged 30-40 years with multiple sclerosis. The V gene is TRBV21-1 and the J gene is TRBJ1-5; TRBD1, the table's D call, was not compared with the DNA. TRBV21-1 is classified as a pseudogene. Source material: PBMCs. The base sequence is TGTGCCAGCAGCAACAGGGGAGACAATCAGCCCCAGAATTTT. It translates as CASSNRGDNQPQNF.